Presented here are 8 T cell receptor beta chains from one specimen sequenced in a study of T cell repertoires in cytomegalovirus infection. Each CDR3 protein gets one entry after TCRdb re-called the reads with MiXCR. The sample holds some 940,000 distinct CDR3 sequences, about 33% seen once. No antigen is known for these receptors. Material: cultured CD8+ T cells from PBMCs, obtained from culture after CMV antigen stimulation. Every receptor here comes from a human donor in good health (CMV status not recorded). Some clones in this sample may be carry-over from other donors' samples.

This clonotype was counted a few times. The rearrangement joins TRBV19 to TRBJ1-1, with 9 positions matching TRBD1. Germline assignment: CDR1 LNHDA and CDR2 SQIVND (reference sequence). Trimming removed 1 base from V and 4 bases from J; junction bases left unmatched: 13. The CDR3 length is 18 residues. CDR3 amino acids: CASSIGGTGRYEPTEAFF. The CDR3 nucleotides are TGTGCCAGTAGTATAGGCGGGACAGGGCGCTATGAACCCACTGAAGCTTTCTTT.

The V call is TRBV2, the J call TRBJ2-3, with D maybe TRBD1 (6 bases). V was shortened by 7 bases and J by 9 bases, with 8 bases between the two germline ends. Germline values: CDR1 SNHLY, CDR2 FYNNEI. The CDR3 extends over 10 amino acids. DNA of the CDR3: TGTGCCAGCATAGACAGGACGCAGTATTTT. Its translation: CASIDRTQYF.

This clonotype was recorded once. J is TRBJ2-7 and V is TRBV7-4; 7 bases are shared with TRBD1. The V segment lost 4 bases and the J segment 5 bases; nucleotides outside the gene matches: 17. In germline, CDR1 is SGHVT, CDR2 SQSDAQ. CDR3 size: 17 residues. CDR3 region: CASSSNSNPDRVDEQYF. Here the CDR3 DNA reads TGTGCCAGCAGCTCGAATTCGAACCCAGACAGGGTAGACGAGCAGTACTTC. The entire variable domain, with the rest obtained from reference TRBV7-4 and TRBJ2-7, is as follows: GAGVSQSPRYKVAKRGRDVALRCDSISGHVTLYWYRQTLGQGSEVLTYSQSDAQRDKSGRPSGRFSAERPERSVSTLKIQRTEQGDSAVYLCASSSNSNPDRVDEQYFGPGTRLTVT.

The gene calls are TRBV12-3 or TRBV12-4 and TRBJ2-2; a weak D match, TRBD2 (6 bases). V was pared by 6 bases and J by 6 bases, with 17 bases between. CDR3 size: 15 residues. The CDR3 reads CASSLPLAVPGELFF. CDR3 bases: TGTGCCAGCAGCCTGCCACTAGCAGTACCCGGGGAGCTGTTTTTT.

This sequence joins TRBV7-6 and TRBJ1-1; tentatively, D is TRBD1 (6 bases). The CDR3 has 15 amino acids. V was clipped by 1 base and J by 3 bases, with 12 bases between them. Germline V CDR1 and CDR2: SGHVS, FNYEAQ. CDR3 in amino acids: CASSLVAGADTEAFF. The CDR3 DNA reads TGTGCCAGCAGCTTAGTGGCAGGGGCCGACACTGAAGCTTTCTTT. The variable domain in full, with the rest retrieved from reference TRBV7-6 and TRBJ1-1, is GAGVSQSPRYKVTKRGQDVALRCDPISGHVSLYWYRQALGQGPEFLTYFNYEAQQDKSGLPNDRFSAERPEGSISTLTIQRTEQRDSAMYRCASSLVAGADTEAFFGQGTRLTVV.

This clonotype was seen a handful of times. J is TRBJ1-2 and V is TRBV7-9; 8 nucleotides agree with TRBD1. The CDR3 length is 15 residues. V trimming: 6 bases; J trimming: 1 base; junction bases outside the gene matches: 7. Germline values: CDR1 SEHNR, CDR2 FQNEAQ (reference sequence). The CDR3 here is CASSPPGQDNYGYTF. DNA for the CDR3: TGTGCCAGCAGTCCTCCGGGACAGGATAACTATGGCTACACCTTC. The entire variable domain, with the rest obtained from reference TRBV7-9 and TRBJ1-2, is as follows: DTGVSQNPRHKITKRGQNVTFRCDPISEHNRLYWYRQTLGQGPEFLTYFQNEAQLEKSRLLSDRFSAERPKGSFSTLEIQRTEQGDSAMYLCASSPPGQDNYGYTFGSGTRLTVV.

This clonotype was observed at least ten times. CDR3 in DNA: TGTGCCAGCAGTTACTCATGGACAGGGCAAGGCTCCTATGCTCCAGATACGCAGTATTTT. This encodes CASSYSWTGQGSYAPDTQYF. The V and J genes are TRBV6-5 and TRBJ2-3, with 8 bases that match TRBD1. Germline CDR1 is MNHEY and CDR2 is SVGAGI. V shed 0 bases, J shed 4 bases, and the junction held 18 bases outside the gene matches. The CDR3 length is 20 residues.

This clonotype was picked up many times. The rearrangement links TRBV7-8 to TRBJ2-5; TRBD2 matches at 9 bases. CDR3 length equals 15 residues. V trimming: 0 bases; J trimming: 5 bases; junction bases outside the gene matches: 4. Germline assignment: CDR1 SGHVS and CDR2 FQNEAQ. CDR3 nucleotides: TGTGCCAGCAGCTTAGCGGTAGCGGGGGTTGAGACCCAGTACTTC. It is translated as CASSLAVAGVETQYF.